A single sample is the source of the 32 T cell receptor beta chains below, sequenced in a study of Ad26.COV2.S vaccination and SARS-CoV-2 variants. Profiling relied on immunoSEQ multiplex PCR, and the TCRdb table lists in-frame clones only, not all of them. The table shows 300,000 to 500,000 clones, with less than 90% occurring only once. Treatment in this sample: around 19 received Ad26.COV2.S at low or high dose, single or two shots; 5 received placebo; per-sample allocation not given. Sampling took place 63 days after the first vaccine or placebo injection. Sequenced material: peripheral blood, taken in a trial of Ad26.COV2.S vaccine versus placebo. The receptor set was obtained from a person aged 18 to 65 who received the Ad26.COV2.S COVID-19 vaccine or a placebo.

CDR3 sequence (DNA): TGCGCCAGCAGCCAAGGGAAGGGCTTTACGAATGAAAAACTGTTTTTT. It yields the protein CASSQGKGFTNEKLFF. The chain links TRBV4-1 to TRBJ1-4; D remains unclear. This CDR3 is 16 amino acids long. Looked up from germline, CDR1 is MGHRA and CDR2 is YSYEKL. V was trimmed by 1 base and J by 5 bases, leaving 14 bases between them.

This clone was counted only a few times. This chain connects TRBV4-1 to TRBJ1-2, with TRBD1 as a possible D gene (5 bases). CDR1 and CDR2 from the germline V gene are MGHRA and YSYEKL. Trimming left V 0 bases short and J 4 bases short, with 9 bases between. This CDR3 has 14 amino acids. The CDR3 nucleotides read TGCGCCAGCAGCCAAGAAGGGACGCTCTATGGCTACACCTTC. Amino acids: CASSQEGTLYGYTF.

As DNA, the CDR3 is TGTGCCAGCAGCTTAACCGGGACCTCGGGTGAAAAACTGTTTTTT. Amino acids: CASSLTGTSGEKLFF. This rearrangement joins TRBV7-2 to TRBJ1-4; possibly TRBD1 for D (5 bases). The CDR3 runs 15 residues. V lost 2 bases and J 7 bases, leaving 14 bases between the germline ends. The germline gives CDR1 SGHTA, CDR2 FQGNSA.

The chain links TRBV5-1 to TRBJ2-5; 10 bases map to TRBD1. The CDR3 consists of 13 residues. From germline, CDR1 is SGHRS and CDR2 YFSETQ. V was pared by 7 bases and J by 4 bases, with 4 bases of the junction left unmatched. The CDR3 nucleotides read TGCGCCAGCGGGACAGGGGTTGGAGAGACCCAGTACTTC. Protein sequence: CASGTGVGETQYF. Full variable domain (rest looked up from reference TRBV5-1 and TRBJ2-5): KAGVTQTPRYLIKTRGQQVTLSCSPISGHRSVSWYQQTPGQGLQFLFEYFSETQRNKGNFPGRFSGRQFSNSRSEMNVSTLELGDSALYLCASGTGVGETQYFGPGTRLLVL.

CDR3 bases: TGCGCCAGCAGCCACCTCGGAGGCCGGGGTGAAAAACTGTTTTTT. Translating it yields CASSHLGGRGEKLFF. The J gene is TRBJ1-4, the V gene TRBV4-1; D gene uncertain. Germline assignment: CDR1 MGHRA and CDR2 YSYEKL. The V end lost 3 bases, the J end lost 7 bases, and 15 bases lay between the germline ends. CDR3 length: 15 amino acids.

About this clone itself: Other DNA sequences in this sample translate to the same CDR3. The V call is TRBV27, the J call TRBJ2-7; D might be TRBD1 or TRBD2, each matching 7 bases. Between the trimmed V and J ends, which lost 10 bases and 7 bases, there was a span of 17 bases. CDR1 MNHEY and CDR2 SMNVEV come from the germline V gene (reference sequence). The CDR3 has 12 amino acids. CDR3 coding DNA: TGTGCCACCCAGGGGGGGGTGGGAGAGCAGTACTTC. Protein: CATQGGVGEQYF.

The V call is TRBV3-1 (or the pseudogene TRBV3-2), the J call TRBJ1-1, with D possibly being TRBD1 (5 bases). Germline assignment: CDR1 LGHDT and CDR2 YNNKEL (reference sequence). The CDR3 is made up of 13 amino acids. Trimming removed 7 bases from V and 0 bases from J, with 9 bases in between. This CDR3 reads CASIDRLNTEAFF. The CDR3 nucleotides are TGTGCCAGCATAGACAGATTGAACACTGAAGCTTTCTTT.

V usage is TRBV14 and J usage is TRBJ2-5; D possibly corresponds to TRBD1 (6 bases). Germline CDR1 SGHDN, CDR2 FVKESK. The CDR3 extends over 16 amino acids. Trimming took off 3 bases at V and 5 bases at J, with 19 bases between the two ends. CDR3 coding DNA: TGTGCCAGCAGCCAGTCTACAGGGAAGAAAGGGGAGACCCAGTACTTC. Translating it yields CASSQSTGKKGETQYF. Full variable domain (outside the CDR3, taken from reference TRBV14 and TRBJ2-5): EAGVTQFPSHSVIEKGQTVTLRCDPISGHDNLYWYRRVMGKEIKFLLHFVKESKQDESGMPNNRFLAERTGGTYSTLKVQPAELEDSGVYFCASSQSTGKKGETQYFGPGTRLLVL.

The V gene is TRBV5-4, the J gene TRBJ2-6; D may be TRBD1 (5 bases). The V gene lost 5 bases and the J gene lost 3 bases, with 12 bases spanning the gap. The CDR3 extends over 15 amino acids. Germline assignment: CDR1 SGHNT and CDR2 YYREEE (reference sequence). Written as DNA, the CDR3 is TGTGCCAGCAGTCCCCAGGGCTTTGGGGCCAACGTCCTGACTTTC. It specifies CASSPQGFGANVLTF. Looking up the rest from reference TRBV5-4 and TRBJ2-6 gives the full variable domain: ETGVTQSPTHLIKTRGQQVTLRCSSQSGHNTVSWYQQALGQGPQFIFQYYREEENGRGNFPPRFSGLQFPNYSSELNVNALELDDSALYLCASSPQGFGANVLTFGAGSRLTVL.

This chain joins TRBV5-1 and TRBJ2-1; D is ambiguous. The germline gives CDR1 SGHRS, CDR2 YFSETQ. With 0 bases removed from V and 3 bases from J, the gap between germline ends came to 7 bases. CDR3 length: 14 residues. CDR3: CASSLGALYNEQFF. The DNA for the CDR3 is TGCGCCAGCAGCTTGGGGGCACTCTACAATGAGCAGTTCTTC.

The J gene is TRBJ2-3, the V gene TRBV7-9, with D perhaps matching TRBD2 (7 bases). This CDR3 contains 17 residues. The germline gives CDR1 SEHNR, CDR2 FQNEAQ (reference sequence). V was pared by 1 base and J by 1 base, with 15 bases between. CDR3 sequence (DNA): TGTGCCAGCAGCTTAGGGCGGGGGCCCCGTGGCACAGATACGCAGTATTTT. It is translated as CASSLGRGPRGTDTQYF.

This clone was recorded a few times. In DNA, the CDR3 is TGTGCCAGCAGCCCCGGACCTCATAATGAAAAACTGTTTTTT. This translates into CASSPGPHNEKLFF. The gene calls are TRBV27 and TRBJ1-4, with D unresolved. CDR3 length: 14 amino acids. Trimming removed 6 bases from V and 4 bases from J, with 12 bases in between. CDR1 and CDR2 (germline): MNHEY, SMNVEV (reference sequence).

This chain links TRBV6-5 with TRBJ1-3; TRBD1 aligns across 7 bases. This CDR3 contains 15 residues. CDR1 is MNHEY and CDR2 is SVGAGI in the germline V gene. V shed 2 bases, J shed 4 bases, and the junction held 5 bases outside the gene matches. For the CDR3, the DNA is TGTGCCAGCAGTTACCGCCGGGACAGAGGAAACACCATATATTTT. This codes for CASSYRRDRGNTIYF.

CDR3 DNA sequence: TGTGCCATCAGTGATAAAGGGGCCGAGCAGTACTTC. Its translation: CAISDKGAEQYF. V usage is TRBV10-3 and J usage is TRBJ2-7; D is perhaps TRBD1 (5 bases). V lost 3 bases and J lost 6, with 9 bases in between. Germline CDR1 and CDR2: ENHRY and SYGVKD. There are 12 residues in the CDR3.

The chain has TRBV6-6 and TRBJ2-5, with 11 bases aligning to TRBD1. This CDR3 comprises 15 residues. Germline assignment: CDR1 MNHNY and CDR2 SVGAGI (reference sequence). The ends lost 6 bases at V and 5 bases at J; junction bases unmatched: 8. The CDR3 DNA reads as TGTGCCAGCAGCCCGAGGGGGACAGGGGGGGAGACCCAGTACTTC. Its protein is CASSPRGTGGETQYF.

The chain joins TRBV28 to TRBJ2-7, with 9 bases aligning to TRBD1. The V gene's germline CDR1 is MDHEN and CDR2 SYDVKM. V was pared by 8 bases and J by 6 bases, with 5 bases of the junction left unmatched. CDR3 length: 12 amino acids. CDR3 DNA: TGTGCCAGCTTACAGGGGGCGGGCGAGCAGTACTTC. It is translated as CASLQGAGEQYF.

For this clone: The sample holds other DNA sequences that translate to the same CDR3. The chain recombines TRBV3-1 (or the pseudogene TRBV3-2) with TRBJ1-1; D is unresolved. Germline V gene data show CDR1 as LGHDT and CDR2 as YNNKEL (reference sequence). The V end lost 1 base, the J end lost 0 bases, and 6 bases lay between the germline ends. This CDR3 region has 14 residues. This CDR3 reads CASSQGTVNTEAFF. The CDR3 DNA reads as TGTGCCAGCAGCCAAGGGACGGTGAACACTGAAGCTTTCTTT.

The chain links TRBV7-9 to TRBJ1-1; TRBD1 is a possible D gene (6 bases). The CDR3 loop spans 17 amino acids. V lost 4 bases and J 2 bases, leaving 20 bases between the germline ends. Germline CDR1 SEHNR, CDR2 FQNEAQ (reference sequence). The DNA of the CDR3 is TGTGCCAGCAGCTATACAGGGTGGCCCTTTTTAAACACTGAAGCTTTCTTT. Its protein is CASSYTGWPFLNTEAFF.

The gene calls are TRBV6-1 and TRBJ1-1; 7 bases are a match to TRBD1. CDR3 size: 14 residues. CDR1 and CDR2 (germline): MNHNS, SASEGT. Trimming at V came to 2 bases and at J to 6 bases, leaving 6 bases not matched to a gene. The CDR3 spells CASSERAQGPEAFF. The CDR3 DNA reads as TGTGCCAGCAGTGAACGGGCACAGGGGCCTGAAGCTTTCTTT.

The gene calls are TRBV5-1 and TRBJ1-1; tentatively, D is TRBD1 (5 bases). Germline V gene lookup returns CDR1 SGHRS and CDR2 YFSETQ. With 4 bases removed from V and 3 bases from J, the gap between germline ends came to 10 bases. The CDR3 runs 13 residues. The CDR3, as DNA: TGCGCCAGCAGCCTCGACAGCTACACTGAAGCTTTCTTT. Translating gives CASSLDSYTEAFF.

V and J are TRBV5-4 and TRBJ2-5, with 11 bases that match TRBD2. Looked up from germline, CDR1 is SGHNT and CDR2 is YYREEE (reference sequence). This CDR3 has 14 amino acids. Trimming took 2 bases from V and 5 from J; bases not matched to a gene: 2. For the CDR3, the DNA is TGTGCCAGCAGCTTTGCTAGCGGGGGGGAGACCCAGTACTTC. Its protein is CASSFASGGETQYF.

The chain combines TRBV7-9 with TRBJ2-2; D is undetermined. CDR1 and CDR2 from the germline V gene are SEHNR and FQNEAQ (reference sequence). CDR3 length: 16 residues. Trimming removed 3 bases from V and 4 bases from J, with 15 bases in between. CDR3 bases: TGTGCCAGCAGCTTTACGACCCTTAAGGGCACCGGGGAGCTGTTTTTT. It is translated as CASSFTTLKGTGELFF. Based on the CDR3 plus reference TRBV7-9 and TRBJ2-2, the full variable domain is DTGVSQNPRHKITKRGQNVTFRCDPISEHNRLYWYRQTLGQGPEFLTYFQNEAQLEKSRLLSDRFSAERPKGSFSTLEIQRTEQGDSAMYLCASSFTTLKGTGELFFGEGSRLTVL.

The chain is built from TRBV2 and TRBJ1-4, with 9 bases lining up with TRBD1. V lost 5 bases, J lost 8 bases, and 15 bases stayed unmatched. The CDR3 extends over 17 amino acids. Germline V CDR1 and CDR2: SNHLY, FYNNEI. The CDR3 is CASSSGTGSLQMEKLFF. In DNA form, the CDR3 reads TGTGCCAGCAGTTCCGGGACAGGGTCTCTGCAGATGGAAAAACTGTTTTTT.

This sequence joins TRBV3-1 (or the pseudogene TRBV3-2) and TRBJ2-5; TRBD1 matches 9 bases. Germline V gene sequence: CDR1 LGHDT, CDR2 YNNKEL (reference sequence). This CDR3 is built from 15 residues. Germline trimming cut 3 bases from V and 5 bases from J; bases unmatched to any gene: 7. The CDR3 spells CASSHQGTGWETQYF. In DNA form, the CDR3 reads TGTGCCAGCAGCCATCAAGGGACAGGGTGGGAGACCCAGTACTTC.

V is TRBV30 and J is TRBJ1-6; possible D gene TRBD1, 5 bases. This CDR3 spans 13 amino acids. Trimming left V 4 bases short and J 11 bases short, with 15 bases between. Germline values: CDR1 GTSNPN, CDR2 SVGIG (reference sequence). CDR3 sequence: CAWTPGRNTPLHF. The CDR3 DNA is TGTGCCTGGACGCCAGGGCGAAACACACCCCTCCACTTT. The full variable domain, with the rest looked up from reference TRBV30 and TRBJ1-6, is SQTIHQWPATLVQPVGSPLSLECTVEGTSNPNLYWYRQAAGRGLQLLFYSVGIGQISSEVPQNLSASRPQDRQFILSSKKLLLSDSGFYLCAWTPGRNTPLHFGNGTRLTVT.

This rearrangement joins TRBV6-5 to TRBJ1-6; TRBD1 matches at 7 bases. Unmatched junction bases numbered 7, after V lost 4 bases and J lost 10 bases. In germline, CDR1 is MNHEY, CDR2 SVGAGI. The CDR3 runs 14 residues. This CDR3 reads CASSLQGFGSPLHF. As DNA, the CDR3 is TGTGCCAGCAGTTTACAGGGGTTCGGATCACCCCTCCACTTT.

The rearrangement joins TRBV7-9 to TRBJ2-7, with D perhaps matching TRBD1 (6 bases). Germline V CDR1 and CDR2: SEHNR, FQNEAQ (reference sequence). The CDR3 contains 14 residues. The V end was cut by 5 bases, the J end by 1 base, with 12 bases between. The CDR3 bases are TGTGCCAGCAGCATACAGGGTAATTCCTACGAGCAGTACTTC. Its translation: CASSIQGNSYEQYF.

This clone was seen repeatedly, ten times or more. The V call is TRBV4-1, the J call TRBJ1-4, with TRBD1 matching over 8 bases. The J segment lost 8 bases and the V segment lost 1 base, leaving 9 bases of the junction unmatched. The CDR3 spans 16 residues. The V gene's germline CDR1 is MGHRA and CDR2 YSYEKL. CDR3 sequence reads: CASSQARQGRREKLFF. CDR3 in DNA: TGCGCCAGCAGCCAAGCCAGACAGGGGAGGAGGGAAAAACTGTTTTTT.

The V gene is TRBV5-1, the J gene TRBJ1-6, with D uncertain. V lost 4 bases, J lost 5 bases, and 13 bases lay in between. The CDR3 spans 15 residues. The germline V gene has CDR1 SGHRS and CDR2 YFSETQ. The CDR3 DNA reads TGCGCCAGCAGCAATCGTGGGGAGGATAATTCACCCCTCCACTTT. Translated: CASSNRGEDNSPLHF.

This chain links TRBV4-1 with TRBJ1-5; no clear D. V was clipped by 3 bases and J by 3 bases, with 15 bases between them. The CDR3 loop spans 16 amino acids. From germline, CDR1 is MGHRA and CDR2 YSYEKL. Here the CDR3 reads CASSHDPRDTNQPQHF. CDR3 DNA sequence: TGCGCCAGCAGCCACGATCCACGGGATACCAATCAGCCCCAGCATTTT.

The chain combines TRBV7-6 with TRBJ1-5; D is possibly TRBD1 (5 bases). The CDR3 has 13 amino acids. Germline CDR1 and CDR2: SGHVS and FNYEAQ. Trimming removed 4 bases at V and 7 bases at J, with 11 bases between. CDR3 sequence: CASSSSRGQPQHF. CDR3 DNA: TGTGCCAGCAGCTCCTCACGGGGCCAGCCCCAGCATTTT.

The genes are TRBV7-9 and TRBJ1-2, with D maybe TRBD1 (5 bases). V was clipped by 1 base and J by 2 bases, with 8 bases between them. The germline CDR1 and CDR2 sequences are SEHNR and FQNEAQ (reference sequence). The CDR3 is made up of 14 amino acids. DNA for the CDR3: TGTGCCAGCAGCTTAGGAGGGGAAAACTATGGCTACACCTTC. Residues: CASSLGGENYGYTF.